A single sample gave rise to the 28 T cell receptor beta chains below, sequenced in a study of cytomegalovirus exposure and HLA in healthy donors. The protocol was immunoSEQ multiplex PCR, while the TCRdb copy is restricted to in-frame clones and leaves out a portion. Here the sample spans 150,000 to 200,000 clones, 75% to 90% being singletons. The sequenced sample consisted of PBMCs. The receptor set was obtained from a young man in good health and CMV-seropositive.

This rearrangement joins TRBV10-1 to TRBJ2-3, with D possibly TRBD1 on 6 matching bases. The V gene lost 4 bases and the J gene lost 7 bases, with 15 bases spanning the gap. The germline V gene encodes CDR1 WNHNN and CDR2 SYGVQD (reference sequence). The CDR3 spans 14 residues. This CDR3 is CASSANRELNTQYF. The CDR3 region has the DNA TGCGCCAGCAGTGCAAACAGGGAATTAAATACGCAGTATTTT.

This clone was counted a few times. The chain links TRBV27 to TRBJ1-6, with D tentatively TRBD1 (6 bases). V was shortened by 7 bases and J by 10 bases, with 20 bases between the two germline ends. The germline V gene has CDR1 MNHEY and CDR2 SMNVEV (reference sequence). The CDR3 is 15 residues long. The CDR3 protein is CASTRSGVRDSPLHF. In DNA form, the CDR3 reads TGTGCCAGCACGAGATCAGGGGTAAGGGACTCACCCCTCCACTTT.

The chain links TRBV7-2 to TRBJ1-4; 7 bases are a match to TRBD1. In germline, CDR1 is SGHTA, CDR2 FQGNSA. CDR3 size: 12 residues. Unmatched junction bases numbered 2, after V lost 5 bases and J lost 8 bases. The CDR3, as DNA: TGTGCCAGCAGCCGGGACAGCGAAAAACTGTTTTTT. It specifies CASSRDSEKLFF.

This chain joins TRBV28 and TRBJ1-1; D possibly corresponds to TRBD1 (5 bases). Germline V gene sequence: CDR1 MDHEN, CDR2 SYDVKM. V lost 6 bases to trimming and J lost 4 bases, with 9 bases between them. CDR3 length: 12 residues. CDR3 DNA sequence: TGTGCCAGCAGAGTGGGGCGCACTGAAGCTTTCTTT. Translated, it gives CASRVGRTEAFF.

This clone appeared a few times. The chain has TRBV7-9 and TRBJ1-1; D is possibly TRBD1 (6 bases). Between the trimmed V and J ends, which lost 4 bases and 10 bases, there was a span of 13 bases. CDR3 size: 12 residues. Germline-derived CDR1 and CDR2 are SEHNR and FQNEAQ (reference sequence). CDR3 loop: CASSSSLQGAFF. DNA for the CDR3: TGTGCCAGCAGCTCATCTCTACAGGGAGCTTTCTTT.

The chain has TRBV28 and TRBJ2-5; D is perhaps TRBD1 (5 bases). Deletions cut 2 bases from V and 7 bases from J, with 14 bases between. CDR3 length: 14 residues. CDR1 is MDHEN and CDR2 is SYDVKM in the germline V gene. The DNA of the CDR3 is TGTGCCAGCAGTTTAGGGGCTTCCCTGGGGACCCAGTACTTC. It specifies CASSLGASLGTQYF.

This clone was counted once. This sequence joins TRBV13 and TRBJ2-7; D is perhaps TRBD1 (6 bases). V lost 4 bases to trimming and J lost 2 bases, with 9 bases between them. Germline V gene data show CDR1 as PRHDT and CDR2 as FYEKMQ (reference sequence). CDR3 length equals 13 residues. CDR3 DNA: TGTGCCAGCAGCTCGGACAGCCCCTACGAGCAGTACTTC. This gives the protein CASSSDSPYEQYF.

CDR3 residues: CASSGQGNNSPLHF. The CDR3 nucleotides are TGTGCCAGCAGTGGACAGGGCAATAATTCACCCCTCCACTTT. The V call is TRBV6-6, the J call TRBJ1-6; 8 bases are shared with TRBD1. V gave up 5 bases and J gave up 5 bases; unmatched junction bases: 2. This CDR3 is built from 14 residues. Germline V CDR1 and CDR2: MNHNY, SVGAGI (reference sequence).

This sequence joins TRBV18 and TRBJ2-1, with 12 bases lining up with TRBD2. Unmatched junction bases numbered 1, after V lost 3 bases and J lost 4 bases. Germline-derived CDR1 and CDR2 are KGHSH and LQKENI. The CDR3 loop spans 15 amino acids. The CDR3 sequence: CASSPLAGGYNEQFF. The CDR3 DNA reads TGTGCCAGCTCACCCCTAGCGGGAGGGTACAATGAGCAGTTCTTC.

The rearrangement links TRBV5-1 to TRBJ1-1, with 7 bases that match TRBD1. V shed 4 bases, J shed 4 bases, and the junction held 13 bases outside the gene matches. Looked up from germline, CDR1 is SGHRS and CDR2 is YFSETQ. The CDR3 covers 16 residues. For the CDR3, the DNA is TGCGCCAGCAGCCTGGGGACAGACGTAGTCGCCACTGAAGCTTTCTTT. Its translation: CASSLGTDVVATEAFF. Filled out from reference TRBV5-1 and TRBJ1-1, the complete variable domain reads KAGVTQTPRYLIKTRGQQVTLSCSPISGHRSVSWYQQTPGQGLQFLFEYFSETQRNKGNFPGRFSGRQFSNSRSEMNVSTLELGDSALYLCASSLGTDVVATEAFFGQGTRLTVV.

This clone was counted between two and nine times. The chain couples TRBV14 to TRBJ1-2; no clear D. Looked up from germline, CDR1 is SGHDN and CDR2 is FVKESK. V was trimmed by 8 bases and J by 4 bases, leaving 8 bases between them. This CDR3 region has 11 residues. This CDR3 is CASGTGYGYTF. For the CDR3, the DNA is TGTGCCAGCGGAACGGGCTATGGCTACACCTTC.

The chain is built from TRBV6-6 and TRBJ1-6, with TRBD1 identical over 7 bases. In germline, CDR1 is MNHNY, CDR2 SVGAGI (reference sequence). The CDR3 length is 15 residues. V was pared by 6 bases and J by 9 bases, with 11 bases of the junction left unmatched. The CDR3 spells CASRPGTATFSPLHF. CDR3 bases: TGTGCCAGCAGACCCGGGACAGCCACTTTTTCACCCCTCCACTTT.

The genes are TRBV5-1 and TRBJ2-2; possibly TRBD1 for D (6 bases). Germline loops: CDR1 SGHRS, CDR2 YFSETQ. The CDR3 sequence is 15 residues long. The ends were cut back, 0 bases at V and 5 bases at J, with 11 bases in the middle. For the CDR3, the DNA is TGCGCCAGCAGCTTGGGGGGGCGTCGGACCGGGGAGCTGTTTTTT. This sequence encodes CASSLGGRRTGELFF.

V is TRBV30 and J is TRBJ2-1; 9 bases are a match to TRBD2. CDR1 is GTSNPN, CDR2 SVGIG, per germline (reference sequence). The CDR3 runs to 13 residues. V dropped 1 base and J dropped 9; count of bases not matched to a gene: 4. DNA of the CDR3: TGTGCCTGGAGTGAGGCTAGCGGGGTTGAGCAGTTCTTC. This gives the protein CAWSEASGVEQFF.

The chain combines TRBV2 with TRBJ1-5, with D possibly TRBD1 on 6 matching bases. Germline loops: CDR1 SNHLY, CDR2 FYNNEI. This CDR3 has 14 residues. With 6 bases removed from V and 4 bases from J, the gap between germline ends came to 13 bases. CDR3 nucleotides: TGTGCCAGCAGAGGGGATACAGGGAATCAGCCCCAGCATTTT. It yields the protein CASRGDTGNQPQHF. Looking up the rest from reference TRBV2 and TRBJ1-5 gives the full variable domain: EPEVTQTPSHQVTQMGQEVILRCVPISNHLYFYWYRQILGQKVEFLVSFYNNEISEKSEIFDDQFSVERPDGSNFTLKIRSTKLEDSAMYFCASRGDTGNQPQHFGDGTRLSIL.

The chain carries TRBV2 and TRBJ1-6; D gene unclear. In germline, CDR1 is SNHLY, CDR2 FYNNEI. The CDR3 is made up of 15 amino acids. V gave up 2 bases and J gave up 0 bases, with 5 bases separating them. The CDR3 DNA follows: TGTGCCAGCAGTGAATCCGTCTCCTATAATTCACCCCTCCACTTT. Encoded protein: CASSESVSYNSPLHF.

This clone was recorded a few times. The chain couples TRBV6-5 to TRBJ2-1, with D perhaps TRBD2 (5 bases). This CDR3 is built from 12 residues. V dropped 9 bases and J dropped 5 bases, with 11 bases sitting between them. CDR1 and CDR2 from the germline V gene are MNHEY and SVGAGI. The CDR3 nucleotides read TGTGCCAGTGGGAGTTCCCACAATGAGCAGTTCTTC. It translates to CASGSSHNEQFF.

The rearrangement links TRBV9 to TRBJ2-1; TRBD1 matches at 7 bases. Looked up from germline, CDR1 is SGDLS and CDR2 is YYNGEE. The V and J ends lost 3 bases and 6 bases, in that order; junction bases with no gene match: 9. This CDR3 region has 15 residues. Here the CDR3 reads CASSDDRALFNEQFF. The CDR3 DNA sequence: TGTGCCAGCAGCGATGACAGGGCCCTTTTCAATGAGCAGTTCTTC.

This chain joins TRBV29-1 and TRBJ1-1; no reliable D call. Germline CDR1 reads SQVTM; CDR2 reads ANQGSEA. V was shortened by 7 bases and J by 0 bases, with 6 bases between the two germline ends. This CDR3 is built from 11 residues. CDR3 region: CSGAMNTEAFF. The DNA for the CDR3 is TGCAGCGGAGCAATGAACACTGAAGCTTTCTTT.

CDR3 region: CARSLELGTGTYTEAFF. The CDR3 region has the DNA TGTGCCAGAAGCTTAGAGTTGGGCACAGGAACCTACACTGAAGCTTTCTTT. The chain employs TRBV7-5 and TRBJ1-1; TRBD1 is taken as the D call from the table, unchecked against the DNA. TRBV7-5 is labeled a pseudogene. This CDR3 has 17 amino acids.

The chain links TRBV11-2 to TRBJ2-7, with D maybe TRBD2 (7 bases). The CDR3 sequence is 13 residues long. The germline CDR1 and CDR2 sequences are SGHAT and FQNNGV. V was pared by 1 base and J by 7 bases, with 11 bases between. CDR3 coding DNA: TGTGCCAGCAGCTTAGCCGGGGGGCGAGAGCAGTACTTC. Translated, it gives CASSLAGGREQYF.

This chain connects TRBV7-3 to TRBJ2-7; 8 nucleotides line up with TRBD2. The trim removed 1 base at V and 2 bases at J, leaving 10 bases unmatched. Germline assignment: CDR1 SGHTA and CDR2 FQGTGA. CDR3 length equals 17 residues. CDR3 protein: CASSLKAPGLATYEQYF. In DNA, the CDR3 is TGTGCCAGCAGCTTAAAAGCCCCCGGACTAGCCACCTACGAGCAGTACTTC.

This clone was detected only once. The chain joins TRBV2 to TRBJ2-4; TRBD2 aligns across 7 bases. CDR1 and CDR2 (germline): SNHLY, FYNNEI. The CDR3 covers 13 residues. V shed 6 bases and J 8 bases; nucleotides not matched to a gene: 7. CDR3 bases: TGTGCCAGCAGCGCGGGAGTCCCGGACATTCAGTACTTC. Translation gives CASSAGVPDIQYF.

The genes are TRBV2 and TRBJ2-1; 8 nucleotides line up with TRBD2. The CDR3 is 16 amino acids. Germline CDR1 and CDR2: SNHLY and FYNNEI. With 5 bases clipped from V and 8 bases from J, the junction kept 14 bases outside the gene matches. The CDR3 loop reads CASSPGTSDHWDEQFF. In DNA, the CDR3 is TGTGCCAGCAGTCCCGGGACTAGTGACCATTGGGATGAGCAGTTCTTC.

The gene calls are TRBV18 and TRBJ2-1; D remains ambiguous. The CDR3 runs to 13 residues. The germline gives CDR1 KGHSH, CDR2 LQKENI. Trimming pared 0 bases from V and 6 bases from J, leaving 6 bases between. This CDR3 is CASSPPSLNEQFF. The CDR3 coding sequence is TGTGCCAGCTCACCACCTAGCCTCAATGAGCAGTTCTTC.

The chain employs TRBV5-1 and TRBJ1-1; D is perhaps TRBD1 (5 bases). The CDR3 has 15 amino acids. The V end was cut by 3 bases, the J end by 4 bases, with 16 bases between. The germline CDR1 and CDR2 sequences are SGHRS and YFSETQ. Here the CDR3 reads CASSSVRGEGTEAFF. DNA of the CDR3: TGCGCCAGCAGCTCTGTTCGGGGGGAAGGCACTGAAGCTTTCTTT.

The genes are TRBV5-1 and TRBJ1-1, with no clear D. Germline loops: CDR1 SGHRS, CDR2 YFSETQ. The ends were cut back, 4 bases at V and 1 base at J, with 11 bases in the middle. The CDR3 covers 14 residues. The CDR3 protein is CASSVNRKNTEAFF. The DNA of the CDR3 is TGCGCCAGCAGCGTAAACAGAAAGAACACTGAAGCTTTCTTT.

The gene calls are TRBV11-3 and TRBJ1-1; TRBD1 agrees at 8 bases. The CDR3 has 15 residues. Losses at the gene ends were 6 bases for V and 1 base for J; bases not matched to a gene: 7. The V gene's germline CDR1 is SGHNT and CDR2 YENEEA. The CDR3 DNA reads as TGTGCCAGCAGACGATCGACAGGGGCGAACACTGAAGCTTTCTTT. Its translation is CASRRSTGANTEAFF.